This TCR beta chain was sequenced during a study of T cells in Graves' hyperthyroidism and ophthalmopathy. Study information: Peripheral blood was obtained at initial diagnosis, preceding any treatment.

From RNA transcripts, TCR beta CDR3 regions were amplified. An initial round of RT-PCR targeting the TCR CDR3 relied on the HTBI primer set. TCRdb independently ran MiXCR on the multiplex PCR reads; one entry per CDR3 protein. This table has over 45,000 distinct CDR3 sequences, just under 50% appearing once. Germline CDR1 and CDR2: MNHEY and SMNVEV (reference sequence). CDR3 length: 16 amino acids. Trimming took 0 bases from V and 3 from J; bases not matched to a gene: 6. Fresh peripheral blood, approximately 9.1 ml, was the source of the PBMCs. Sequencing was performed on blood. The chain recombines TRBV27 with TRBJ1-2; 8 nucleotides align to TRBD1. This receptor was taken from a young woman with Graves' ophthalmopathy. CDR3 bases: TGTGCCAGCAGTTTATCGAGCAGGGGGCTTCACTATGGCTACACCTTC. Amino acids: CASSLSSRGLHYGYTF.